Listed below are T cell receptor beta chains from one sample, sequenced in a study of T cells in Graves' hyperthyroidism and ophthalmopathy. MiXCR, run by TCRdb on the multiplex PCR reads, gives a single entry per CDR3 protein. The sample yields about 330,000 distinct CDR3 sequences, about 13% seen once. The sample comprised blood. The receptors stem from a woman aged 40 to 50 with Graves' ophthalmopathy. CDR3s include the opening cysteine and the closing phenylalanine or tryptophan. D genes are given only for firm matches. A clone size is listed for some rows: how often the clone was seen (once, few, many), or a class if it is expanded.

size	D	V	J	CDR3	DNA
few	-	TRBV20-1	TRBJ2-2	CSARDHSETAGELFF	TGCAGTGCTAGAGATCACAGCGAAACCGCCGGGGAGCTGTTTTTT
many	-	TRBV9	TRBJ2-3	CASSVSGNTDTQYF	TGTGCCAGCAGCGTATCCGGAAACACAGATACGCAGTATTTT
-	TRBD2	TRBV20-1	TRBJ2-1	CSAGLAGLYNEQFF	TGCAGTGCGGGACTAGCGGGACTATACAATGAGCAGTTCTTC
many	-	TRBV28	TRBJ2-1	CASSSSSGGWRKFF	TGTGCCAGCAGTTCCTCCTCCGGGGGCTGGCGCAAGTTCTTC
few	-	TRBV7-9	TRBJ1-2	CASSVTGLDAYGYTF	TGTGCCAGCAGCGTCACAGGGTTGGATGCCTATGGCTACACCTTC
few	-	TRBV15	TRBJ2-2	CATSFPYTGELFF	TGTGCCACCAGCTTTCCCTACACCGGGGAGCTGTTTTTT
-	TRBD2	TRBV5-5	TRBJ2-7	CASSLVAGTSYSYEQYF	TGTGCCAGCAGCTTGGTGGCCGGGACTAGCTACTCCTACGAGCAGTACTTC
once	-	TRBV30	TRBJ2-2	CACSPYSGELFF	TGTGCCTGCAGTCCATATTCCGGGGAGCTGTTTTTT
-	TRBD1	TRBV7-8	TRBJ2-7	CASSSWTGGSSYEQYF	TGTGCCAGCAGCTCCTGGACAGGGGGTTCCTCCTACGAGCAGTACTTC
-	-	TRBV27	TRBJ1-1	CASSLAGGVDTEAFF	TGTGCCAGCAGTTTAGCGGGGGGCGTAGACACTGAAGCTTTCTTT
-	TRBD1	TRBV24-1	TRBJ2-3	CATSAGQGAFSDTQYF	TGTGCCACCTCCGCGGGACAGGGGGCGTTTTCAGATACGCAGTATTTT
-	-	TRBV5-8	TRBJ1-5	CASSRRNQPQHF	TGTGCCAGCAGCCGAAGGAATCAGCCCCAGCATTTT
-	-	TRBV4-2	TRBJ1-1	CASSQDLVGSLAFF	TGTGCCAGCAGCCAAGATCTCGTGGGTAGTTTGGCTTTCTTT
-	-	TRBV5-1	TRBJ1-3	CASSTFMAGTSGNTIYF	TGCGCCAGCAGCACCTTCATGGCGGGGACCTCTGGAAACACCATATATTTT
many	-	TRBV6-1	TRBJ2-7	CASSRTDRTYEQYF	TGTGCCAGCAGCCGTACTGACAGAACCTACGAGCAGTACTTC
many	TRBD2	TRBV12-3/TRBV12-4	TRBJ2-1	CASRRGGTYNEQFF	TGTGCCAGCAGGCGGGGGGGGACCTACAATGAGCAGTTCTTC
-	-	TRBV20-1	TRBJ2-5	CSANRGKETRYF	TGCAGTGCTAACCGGGGGAAAGAGACCCGGTACTTC
-	-	TRBV4-1	TRBJ1-1	CASSRSAQGGTEALF	TGCGCCAGCAGCCGATCCGCACAGGGAGGCACTGAAGCTCTCTTT
many	-	TRBV2	TRBJ2-5	CASSEEPMDGPQETQYF	TGTGCCAGCAGTGAAGAGCCTATGGACGGGCCCCAAGAGACCCAGTACTTC
many	TRBD2	TRBV12-3/TRBV12-4	TRBJ2-1	CASSPPGLAGGWSYNEQFF	TGTGCCAGCAGTCCCCCGGGACTAGCGGGGGGGTGGTCCTACAATGAGCAGTTCTTC
many	-	TRBV5-1	TRBJ1-1	CASSFRTATEAFF	TGCGCCAGCAGCTTCCGGACAGCAACTGAAGCTTTCTTT
many	-	TRBV20-1	TRBJ2-7	CSAPDPDGVDEQYF	TGCAGTGCCCCCGACCCGGACGGGGTGGACGAGCAGTACTTC
many	-	TRBV10-3	TRBJ2-1	CAIRSENAGSYNEQFF	TGTGCCATCAGAAGCGAGAATGCGGGTTCCTACAATGAGCAGTTCTTC
many	TRBD1	TRBV10-1	TRBJ2-7	CASSESRTGPYEQYF	TGCGCCAGCAGTGAGTCCAGGACAGGTCCGTACGAGCAGTACTTC
-	TRBD2	TRBV6-2/TRBV6-3	TRBJ2-2	CASRFGTSGGATGELFF	TGTGCCAGCAGGTTTGGGACTAGCGGGGGGGCCACCGGGGAGCTGTTTTTT
few	-	TRBV6-2/TRBV6-3	TRBJ1-2	CASSPDLNYGYTF	TGTGCCAGCAGCCCTGATCTCAACTATGGCTACACCTTC
-	-	TRBV27	TRBJ2-2	CASSLFRGNTGELFF	TGTGCCAGCAGTTTATTCAGGGGCAACACCGGGGAGCTGTTTTTT
few	TRBD2	TRBV7-2	TRBJ2-7	CASSLSRTSVYEQYF	TGTGCCAGCAGCTTATCCAGGACTAGTGTCTACGAGCAGTACTTC